The clone carrying this T cell receptor (beta chain) was detected once. This CDR3 has 15 amino acids. With V trimmed by 6 bases and J by 2 bases, 5 bases remained unmatched. Germline V gene sequence: CDR1 LNHNV, CDR2 YYDKDF (reference sequence). In the original processing: Amplification from reference gene primers served as the basis for estimated nucleated cell counts. TCRdb's table, derived via immunoSEQ multiplex PCR, lists solely in-frame clones and lacks some. Clonal size and the V and J genes are those of that table, whereas D and trimming came from the DNA. The profile shows 140,000 to 150,000 clones, 80% of them singletons. These data are taken from a study of blood T cell repertoires in COVID-19. Study-level information: Nucleic acid was either cDNA or gDNA, and it came from T cells, B-cell-depleted T cells, or PBMCs.

The sequenced sample was peripheral blood. The rearrangement uses TRBV15 and TRBJ1-4; 8 bases fit TRBD1. This receptor was identified in a man between 65 and 85 years old who had recovered from COVID-19. This CDR3 is CATSHSGGTNEKLFF. The CDR3 DNA is TGTGCCACCAGTCATTCAGGGGGCACTAATGAAAAACTGTTTTTT.